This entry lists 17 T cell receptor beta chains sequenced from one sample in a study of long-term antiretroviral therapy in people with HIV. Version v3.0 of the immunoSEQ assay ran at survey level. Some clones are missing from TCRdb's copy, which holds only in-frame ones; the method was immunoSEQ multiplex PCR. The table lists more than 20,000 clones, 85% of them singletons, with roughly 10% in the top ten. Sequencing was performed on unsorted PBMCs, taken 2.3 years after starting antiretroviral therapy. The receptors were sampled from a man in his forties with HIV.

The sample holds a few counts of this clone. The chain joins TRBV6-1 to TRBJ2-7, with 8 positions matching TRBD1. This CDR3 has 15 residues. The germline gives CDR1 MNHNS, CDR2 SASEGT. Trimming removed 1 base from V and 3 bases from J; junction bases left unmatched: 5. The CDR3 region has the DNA TGTGCCAGCAGTGAAGATGGACAGGGTCTCTACGAGCAGTACTTC. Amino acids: CASSEDGQGLYEQYF.

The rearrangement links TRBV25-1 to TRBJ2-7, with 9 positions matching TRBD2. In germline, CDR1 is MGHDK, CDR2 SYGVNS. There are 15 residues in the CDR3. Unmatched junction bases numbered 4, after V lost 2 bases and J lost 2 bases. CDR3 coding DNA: TGTGCCAGCAGTGAAAGTGGGACTAGCCCCTACGAGCAGTACTTC. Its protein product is CASSESGTSPYEQYF.

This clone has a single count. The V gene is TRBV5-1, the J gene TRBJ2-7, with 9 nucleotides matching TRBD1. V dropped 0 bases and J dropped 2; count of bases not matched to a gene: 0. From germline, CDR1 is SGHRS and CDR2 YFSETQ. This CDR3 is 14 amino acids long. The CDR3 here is CASSLGQGAYEQYF. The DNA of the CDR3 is TGCGCCAGCAGCTTGGGACAGGGGGCCTACGAGCAGTACTTC.

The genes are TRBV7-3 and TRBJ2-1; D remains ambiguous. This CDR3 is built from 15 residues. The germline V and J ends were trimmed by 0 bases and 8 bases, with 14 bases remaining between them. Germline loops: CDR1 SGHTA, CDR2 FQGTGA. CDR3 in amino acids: CASSLTTEPLDEQFF. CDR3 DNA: TGTGCCAGCAGCTTAACCACAGAACCTCTCGATGAGCAGTTCTTC.

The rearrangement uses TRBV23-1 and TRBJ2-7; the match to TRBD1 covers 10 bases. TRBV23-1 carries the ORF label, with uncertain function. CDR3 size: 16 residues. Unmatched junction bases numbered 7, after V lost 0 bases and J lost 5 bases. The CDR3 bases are TGCGCCAGCAGTCAATCCGTGGACAGGGGGTGCAACGAGCAGTACTTC. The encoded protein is CASSQSVDRGCNEQYF.

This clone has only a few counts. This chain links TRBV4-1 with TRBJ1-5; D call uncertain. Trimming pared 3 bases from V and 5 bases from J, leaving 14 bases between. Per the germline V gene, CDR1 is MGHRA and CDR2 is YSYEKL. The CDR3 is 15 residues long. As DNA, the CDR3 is TGCGCCAGCAGCCACGAAGCCCTCGGGGATCAGCCCCAGCATTTT. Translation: CASSHEALGDQPQHF.

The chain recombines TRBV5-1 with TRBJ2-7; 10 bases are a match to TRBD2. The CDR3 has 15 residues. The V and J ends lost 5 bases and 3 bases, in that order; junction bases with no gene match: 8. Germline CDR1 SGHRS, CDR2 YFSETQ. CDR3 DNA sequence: TGCGCCAGCAGGCTAGCGGGAGCCGACTACTACGAGCAGTACTTC. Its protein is CASRLAGADYYEQYF.

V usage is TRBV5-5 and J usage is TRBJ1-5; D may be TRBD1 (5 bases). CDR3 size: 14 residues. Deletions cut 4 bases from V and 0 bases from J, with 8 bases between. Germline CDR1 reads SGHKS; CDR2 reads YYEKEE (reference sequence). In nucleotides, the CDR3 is TGTGCCAGCAGCCGGGACTTTAGCAATCAGCCCCAGCATTTT. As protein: CASSRDFSNQPQHF.

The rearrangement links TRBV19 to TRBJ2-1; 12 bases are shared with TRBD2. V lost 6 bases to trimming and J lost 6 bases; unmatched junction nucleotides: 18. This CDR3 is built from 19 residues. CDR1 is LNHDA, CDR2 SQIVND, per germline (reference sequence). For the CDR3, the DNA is TGTGCCAGTAGCCCCCGAGTGGGTCTAGCGGGGGGGGAATTCAATGAGCAGTTCTTC. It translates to CASSPRVGLAGGEFNEQFF. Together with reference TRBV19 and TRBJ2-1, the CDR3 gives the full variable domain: DGGITQSPKYLFRKEGQNVTLSCEQNLNHDAMYWYRQDPGQGLRLIYYSQIVNDFQKGDIAEGYSVSREKKESFPLTVTSAQKNPTAFYLCASSPRVGLAGGEFNEQFFGPGTRLTVL.

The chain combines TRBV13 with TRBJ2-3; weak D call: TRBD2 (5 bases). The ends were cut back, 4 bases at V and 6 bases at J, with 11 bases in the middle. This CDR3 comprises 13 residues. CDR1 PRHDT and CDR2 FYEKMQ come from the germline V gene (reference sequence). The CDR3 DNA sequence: TGTGCCAGCAGCTACGGGGTTGGGGATACGCAGTATTTT. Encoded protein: CASSYGVGDTQYF.

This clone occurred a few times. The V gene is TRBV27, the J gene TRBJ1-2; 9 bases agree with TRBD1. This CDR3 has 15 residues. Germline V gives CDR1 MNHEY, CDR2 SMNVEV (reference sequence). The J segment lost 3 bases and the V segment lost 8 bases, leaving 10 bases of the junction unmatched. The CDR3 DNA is TGTGCCAGCGGACTTTGGACAGGGGTTGACTATGGCTACACCTTC. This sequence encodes CASGLWTGVDYGYTF.

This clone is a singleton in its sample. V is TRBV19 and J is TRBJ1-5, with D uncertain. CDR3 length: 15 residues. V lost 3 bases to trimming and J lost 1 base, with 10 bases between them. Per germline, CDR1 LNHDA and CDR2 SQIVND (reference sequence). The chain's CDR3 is CASSIREASNQPQHF. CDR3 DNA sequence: TGTGCCAGTAGTATCCGAGAAGCGAGCAATCAGCCCCAGCATTTT.

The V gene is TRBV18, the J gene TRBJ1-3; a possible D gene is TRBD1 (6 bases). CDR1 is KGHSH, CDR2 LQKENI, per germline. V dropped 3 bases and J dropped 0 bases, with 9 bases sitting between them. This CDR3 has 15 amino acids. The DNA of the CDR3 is TGTGCCAGCTCACCTTTGGACAGCTCTGGAAACACCATATATTTT. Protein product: CASSPLDSSGNTIYF. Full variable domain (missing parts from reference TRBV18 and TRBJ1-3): NAGVMQNPRHLVRRRGQEARLRCSPMKGHSHVYWYRQLPEEGLKFMVYLQKENIIDESGMPKERFSAEFPKEGPSILRIQQVVRGDSAAYFCASSPLDSSGNTIYFGEGSWLTVV.

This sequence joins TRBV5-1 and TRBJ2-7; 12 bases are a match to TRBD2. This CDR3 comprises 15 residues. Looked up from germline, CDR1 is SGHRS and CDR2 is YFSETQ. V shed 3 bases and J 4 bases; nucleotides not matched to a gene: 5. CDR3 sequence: CASSSGLAGIYEQYF. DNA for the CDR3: TGCGCCAGCAGCTCGGGACTAGCGGGTATATACGAGCAGTACTTC.

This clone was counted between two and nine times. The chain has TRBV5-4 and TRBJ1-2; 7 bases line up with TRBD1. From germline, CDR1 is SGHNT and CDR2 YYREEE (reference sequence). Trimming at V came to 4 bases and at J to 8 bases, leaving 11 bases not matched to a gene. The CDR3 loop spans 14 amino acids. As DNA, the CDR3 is TGTGCCAGCAGCATTCGAGGGGGCGCAGAGGGCTACACCTTC. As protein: CASSIRGGAEGYTF.

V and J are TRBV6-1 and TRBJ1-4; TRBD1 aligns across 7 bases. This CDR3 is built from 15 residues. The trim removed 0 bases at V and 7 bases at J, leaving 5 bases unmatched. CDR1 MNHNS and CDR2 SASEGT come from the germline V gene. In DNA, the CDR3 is TGTGCCAGCAGTGAAGCAGAGGGGGCGGGTGAAAAACTGTTTTTT. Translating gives CASSEAEGAGEKLFF.

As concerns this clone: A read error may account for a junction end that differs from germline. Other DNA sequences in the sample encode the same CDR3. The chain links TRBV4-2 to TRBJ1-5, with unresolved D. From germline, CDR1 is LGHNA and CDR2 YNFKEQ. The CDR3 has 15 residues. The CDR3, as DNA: TGTGCCAGCAGCCCCACGGACCTTAGCAATCAGCCCCAGCACTTT. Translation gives CASSPTDLSNQPQHF.